This TCR beta chain comes out of a study of response to subunit inactivated influenza vaccine. Study-wide results and limits: A suggestion made by the authors is that each seasonal influenza vaccination recruits few new T cells.

As for this clonotype: Antigen specificity is unknown.

TCRdb reprocessed the RT-PCR reads via MiXCR and lists one record per CDR3 protein. The data hold around 790,000 distinct CDR3 sequences, with around 20% observed a single time. Germline V CDR1 and CDR2: LGHNA, YSLEER. The CDR3 spans 14 residues. Deletions cut 1 base from V and 3 bases from J, with 9 bases between. The sequences come from PBMCs from blood, collected more than 4 days after vaccination. The clonotype originates from a man aged 50 to 59 who received an inactivated influenza vaccine. The rearrangement links TRBV4-3 to TRBJ2-5, with D possibly TRBD2 on 6 matching bases. CDR3 protein: CASSQVAGKETQYF. Written as DNA, the CDR3 is TGCGCCAGCAGCCAAGTCGCGGGAAAAGAGACCCAGTACTTC.